This T cell receptor (beta chain) is drawn from a study of T cell responses to AZD1222 COVID-19 vaccine. Study-wide results and limits: White British people made up most donors, females outnumbered males, and clonal diversity was possibly underestimated. Spike-spanning, vaccine-associated CD4 TCRs were dominant at 160-218 and 743-854. When two AZD1222 doses had been given, Spike-specific TCR breadth and depth rose. Baseline seropositivity occurred in only 5 or 6 AZD1222 recipients.

Sequencing used immunoSEQ multiplex PCR; TCRdb keeps in-frame clones, though not all of them. The sample records 240,000 or so clones, 85% to 95% being singletons. Worth noting for this clone: Antigen: not known.

V lost 7 bases and J lost 4, with 10 bases in between. The CDR3 has 11 residues. Germline lookup yields CDR1 DFQATT and CDR2 SNEGSKA (reference sequence). Specimen: peripheral blood, collected on day 0 of AZD1222 vaccination. The chain carries TRBV20-1 and TRBJ1-1, with D maybe TRBD1 (5 bases). This sequence was found in an adult in good health. CDR3 residues: CSVDGGTEAFF. Here the CDR3 DNA reads TGCAGTGTCGACGGGGGCACTGAAGCTTTCTTT.